This entry lists 2 T cell receptor beta chains sequenced from one sample in a study of molecular identifiers for immune sequencing clone quantification (dated by TCRdb to 2017 to 2018). Libraries were made using PCR. Sequencing relied on an Illumina HiSeq 4000. Using fastp trimming at Q25 and MiXCR clonotype assembly, TCRdb reanalyzed the public sequencing data and kept in-frame beta chains. For every CDR3 protein sequence, its rows merge into one entry that carries the most common genes and DNA. The sample profile shows hundreds of thousands of distinct CDR3 sequences; 15% to 20% of them were found once. Of the sample, roughly 0.83% falls within the top ten clones. Sequences were obtained from naive CD8+ T cells from blood, with Jurkat cell RNA spiked in. The cell subset or site label for this specimen denotes: FACS-sorted CD8+CD4-CCR7+CD45RA+ naive T cells. The receptors were sampled from a human donor in good health. Some libraries in this study had Jurkat cell RNA spiked in.

This clonotype has just a few counts. V gene TRBV2 combines with J gene TRBJ1-3; a possible D gene is TRBD1 (5 bases). Germline CDR1 reads SNHLY; CDR2 reads FYNNEI. The CDR3 runs 15 residues. The V end lost 6 bases, the J end lost 0 bases, and 12 bases lay between the germline ends. The CDR3, as DNA: TGTGCCAGCAGGGCAGACAGCCTCTCTGGAAACACCATATATTTT. Encoded protein: CASRADSLSGNTIYF.

At least ten counts were recorded for this clonotype. J is TRBJ1-5 and V is TRBV20-1; TRBD1 matches at 10 bases. The CDR3 sequence is 17 residues long. V lost 0 bases to trimming and J lost 0 bases; unmatched junction nucleotides: 5. Germline CDR1 reads DFQATT; CDR2 reads SNEGSKA (reference sequence). CDR3 bases: TGCAGTGCTAGAGATGGACAGGGGGTTTATAGCAATCAGCCCCAGCATTTT. Amino acid sequence: CSARDGQGVYSNQPQHF.